Below are 6 T cell receptor beta chains sequenced from a single sample in a study of T cells in Graves' hyperthyroidism and ophthalmopathy. Authors of the study amplified TCR beta CDR3 regions from RNA transcripts. The TCR CDR3 was amplified in a first-round RT-PCR using the HTBI primer set. TCRdb used MiXCR to reprocess the multiplex PCR reads, holding one entry per CDR3 protein. The profile covers roughly 300,000 distinct CDR3 sequences, with 21% appearing a single time and 50% taken by the ten largest. Sequenced input: blood. These receptors came from a woman in her fifties or sixties with Graves' hyperthyroidism.

This clonotype was seen at least ten times. The genes are TRBV7-2 and TRBJ2-3; the match to TRBD2 covers 14 bases. CDR1 and CDR2 (germline): SGHTA, FQGNSA. The CDR3 consists of 16 residues. V gave up 1 base and J gave up 11 bases; unmatched junction bases: 8. The CDR3 coding sequence is TGTGCCAGCAGCTTAGTTTTGGGACTAGCGGGAGTTAAGCAGTATTTT. It translates to CASSLVLGLAGVKQYF.

Many counts were recorded for this clonotype. This sequence joins TRBV2 and TRBJ2-5; 11 bases are shared with TRBD2. Germline values: CDR1 SNHLY, CDR2 FYNNEI. This CDR3 spans 16 amino acids. J gave up 2 bases and V 6 bases, and 8 bases lay outside the gene matches. The CDR3 loop reads CASSPTIAGGQETQYF. DNA of the CDR3: TGTGCCAGCAGCCCCACCATAGCGGGGGGGCAAGAGACCCAGTACTTC.

This clonotype was seen once. V and J are TRBV6-2 or TRBV6-3 and TRBJ2-1; 8 bases line up with TRBD2. This CDR3 comprises 16 residues. Germline V gives CDR1 MNHEY, CDR2 SVGEGT. The V and J ends lost 6 bases and 7 bases, in that order; junction bases with no gene match: 14. This CDR3 is CASSSPQAGGRNEQFF. The DNA of the CDR3 is TGTGCCAGCAGCTCCCCTCAAGCTGGCGGGAGGAATGAGCAGTTCTTC.

This clonotype has more than one count but fewer than ten. This chain connects TRBV19 to TRBJ1-5; 11 bases agree with TRBD1. The junction had 11 bases not matched to a gene; V was cut back by 4 bases and J by 6 bases. CDR1 is LNHDA and CDR2 is SQIVND in the germline V gene (reference sequence). The length of the CDR3 is 17 residues. The CDR3 nucleotides read TGTGCCAGTAGTAACCCGGACAGGGGGCCCCAAGGTCAGCCCCAGCATTTT. This translates into CASSNPDRGPQGQPQHF.

At least ten counts were recorded for this clonotype. The rearrangement uses TRBV28 and TRBJ1-2, with D uncertain. Germline values: CDR1 MDHEN, CDR2 SYDVKM. CDR3 size: 14 residues. V lost 3 bases and J lost 6, with 14 bases in between. The CDR3: CASSLNVGSHGYTF. The CDR3 bases are TGTGCCAGCAGTTTGAATGTGGGGTCCCATGGCTACACCTTC.

This clonotype showed up many times. This chain links TRBV6-5 with TRBJ2-1; 9 bases are shared with TRBD2. Trimming cost V 0 bases and J 6 bases; bases outside gene matches: 6. This CDR3 has 16 amino acids. Germline assignment: CDR1 MNHEY and CDR2 SVGAGI. The CDR3 here is CASSYSLAGAGNEQFF. CDR3 DNA: TGTGCCAGCAGTTACTCATTAGCGGGGGCCGGCAATGAGCAGTTCTTC.